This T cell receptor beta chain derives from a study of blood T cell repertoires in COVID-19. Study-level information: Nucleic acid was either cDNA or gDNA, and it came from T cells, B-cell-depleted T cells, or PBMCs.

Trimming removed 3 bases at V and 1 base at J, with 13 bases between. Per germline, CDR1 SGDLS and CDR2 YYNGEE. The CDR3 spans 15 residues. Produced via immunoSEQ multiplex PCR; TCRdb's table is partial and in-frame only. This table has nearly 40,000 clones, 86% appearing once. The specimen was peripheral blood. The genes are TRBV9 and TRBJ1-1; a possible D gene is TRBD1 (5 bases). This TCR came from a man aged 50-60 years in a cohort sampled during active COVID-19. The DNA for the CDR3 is TGTGCCAGCAGCGCGCTAAACCAGGGGAACACTGAAGCTTTCTTT. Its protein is CASSALNQGNTEAFF.